Listed below are T cell receptor beta chains from one sample, sequenced in a study of beta chain features in type 1 diabetes. Clones were read by immunoSEQ multiplex PCR, and TCRdb kept only the in-frame ones, dropping some. The repertoire has around 140,000 clones, roughly 10% of them found once; the top ten carry 0.7% to 0.85%. Sequencing was performed on central memory CD4+ T cells from blood. The receptors come from a man younger than 45 with type 1 diabetes. The CDR3 runs from the conserved cysteine through the conserved F or W. A D gene is named only where the DNA matches it firmly. Rows give clone size only sometimes, using once, few, many, or a class for an expanded clone.

clone_size	j_call	d_call	v_call	cdr3_nt	cdr3_aa
.	TRBJ2-7	TRBD1	TRBV4-3	TGCGCCAGCAGCCAACAACCGGGACAGGTGAGCGACGAGCAGTACTTC	CASSQQPGQVSDEQYF
.	TRBJ2-1	.	TRBV9	TGTGCCAGCAGCGTAGTCTGGAGCGGTGAGCAGTTCTTC	CASSVVWSGEQFF
.	TRBJ2-3	TRBD2	TRBV18	TGTGCCAGCTCACGAGAGGGTTATAGCGGGGGACGCACAGATACGCAGTATTTT	CASSREGYSGGRTDTQYF
few	TRBJ1-1	.	TRBV2	TGTGCCAGCACTTCGCAGGGTAACACTGAAGCTTTCTTT	CASTSQGNTEAFF
.	TRBJ1-2	.	TRBV6-5	TGTGCCAGCAGGGGTGAGACTACTAACTATGGCTACACCTTC	CASRGETTNYGYTF
few	TRBJ2-2	.	TRBV5-1	TGCGCCAGCAGCTTGTTTATTTCGAACACCGGGGAGCTGTTTTTT	CASSLFISNTGELFF
.	TRBJ2-3	.	TRBV5-1	TGCGCCAGCAGCTCTAGCACAGATACGCAGTATTTT	CASSSSTDTQYF
.	TRBJ2-1	TRBD2	TRBV5-4	TGTGCCAGCAGCACATCAGGGACTAGAAATGAGCAGTTCTTC	CASSTSGTRNEQFF
few	TRBJ2-7	TRBD1	TRBV27	TGTGCCAGCAGCTGGGGACAGGGATTCCCTTACGAGCAGTACTTC	CASSWGQGFPYEQYF
.	TRBJ2-3	TRBD1	TRBV7-9	TGTGCCAGCAGCCCGGACAGGGCGGCAGATACGCAGTATTTT	CASSPDRAADTQYF
few	TRBJ2-5	TRBD2	TRBV9	TGTGCCAGCAGCACCAGACTAGCGGGGGCCGAGACCCAGTACTTC	CASSTRLAGAETQYF
few	TRBJ2-7	TRBD1	TRBV7-2	TGTGCCAGCAGCGTCGGACAGGGGCGGGGCGAGCAGTACTTC	CASSVGQGRGEQYF
few	TRBJ2-1	TRBD2	TRBV7-3	TGTGCCAGCAGCCCTGGGACTAGCGGGGTCGGTCTCTACAATGAGCAGTTCTTC	CASSPGTSGVGLYNEQFF
few	TRBJ2-5	.	TRBV5-1	TGCGCCAGCAGCTCCATCCTTCGGGGGGCCCCGAGTGAGACCCAGTACTTC	CASSSILRGAPSETQYF
few	TRBJ2-1	.	TRBV4-2	TGTGCCAGCAGCCAAGAGAACAGCTACAATGAGCAGTTCTTC	CASSQENSYNEQFF
few	TRBJ1-2	TRBD1	TRBV6-6	TGTGCCAGCAGCGACAGGGAGAGAGACAACTACACCTTC	CASSDRERDNYTF
.	TRBJ2-5	.	TRBV7-2	TGTGCCAGCAGCTTAGACTCGCGGGAGACCCAGTACTTC	CASSLDSRETQYF
few	TRBJ1-1	.	TRBV14	TGTGCCAGCAGCCGATCCAGGGGTACTGAAGCTTTCTTT	CASSRSRGTEAFF
.	TRBJ2-1	TRBD1	TRBV4-1	TGCGCCAGCAGCCAAGCCGGACAGGGCAAAGAGCAGTTCTTC	CASSQAGQGKEQFF
few	TRBJ2-5	.	TRBV9	TGTGCCAGCAGCGTAGAAGCGCGTTCGCCCCAGTACTTC	CASSVEARSPQYF
many	TRBJ2-1	.	TRBV5-6	TGTGCCAGCAGCTTGTCGGGGGACGGGAATGAGCAGTTCTTC	CASSLSGDGNEQFF
few	TRBJ1-1	.	TRBV5-1	TGCGCCAGCAGCTCGTGGACAGCGACGAACACTGAAGCTTTCTTT	CASSSWTATNTEAFF
.	TRBJ2-3	.	TRBV9	TGTGCCAGCAGCCTTTCTCCTTTCACAGATACGCAGTATTTT	CASSLSPFTDTQYF